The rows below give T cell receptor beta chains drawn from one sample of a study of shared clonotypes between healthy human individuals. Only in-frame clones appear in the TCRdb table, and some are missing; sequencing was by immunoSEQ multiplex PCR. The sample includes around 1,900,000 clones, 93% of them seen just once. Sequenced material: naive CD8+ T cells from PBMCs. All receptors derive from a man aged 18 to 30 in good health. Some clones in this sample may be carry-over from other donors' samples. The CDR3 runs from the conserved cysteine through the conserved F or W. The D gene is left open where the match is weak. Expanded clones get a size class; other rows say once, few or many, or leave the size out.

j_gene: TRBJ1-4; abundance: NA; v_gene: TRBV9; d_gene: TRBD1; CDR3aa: CASSAGGKGEKLFF; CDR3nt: TGTGCCAGCAGCGCAGGGGGCAAGGGTGAAAAACTGTTTTTT
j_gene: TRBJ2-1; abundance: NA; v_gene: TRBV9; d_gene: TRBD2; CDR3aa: CASSRASAGVPYNEQFF; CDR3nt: TGTGCCAGCAGTCGCGCCTCAGCGGGAGTGCCCTACAATGAGCAGTTCTTC
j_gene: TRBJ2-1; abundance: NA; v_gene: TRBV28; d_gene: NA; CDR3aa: CASSSPGVSSYNEQFF; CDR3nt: TGTGCCAGCAGTTCCCCAGGGGTTTCCTCCTACAATGAGCAGTTCTTC
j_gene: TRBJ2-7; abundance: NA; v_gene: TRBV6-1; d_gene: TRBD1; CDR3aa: CASSELTGWGYEQYF; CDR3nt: TGTGCCAGCAGTGAACTGACAGGGTGGGGCTACGAGCAGTACTTC
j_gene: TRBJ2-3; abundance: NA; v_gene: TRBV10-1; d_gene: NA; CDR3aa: CASSPPGQGDTQYF; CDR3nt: TGCGCCAGCAGTCCACCGGGACAAGGAGATACGCAGTATTTT
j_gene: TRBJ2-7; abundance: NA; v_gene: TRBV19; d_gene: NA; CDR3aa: CASSIYGGPTYEQYF; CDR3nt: TGTGCCAGTAGTATATACGGGGGCCCTACCTACGAGCAGTACTTC
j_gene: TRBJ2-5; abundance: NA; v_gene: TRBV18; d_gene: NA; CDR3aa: CASSPQEARVFGETQYF; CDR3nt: TGTGCCAGCTCACCCCAGGAGGCGCGGGTCTTTGGAGAGACCCAGTACTTC
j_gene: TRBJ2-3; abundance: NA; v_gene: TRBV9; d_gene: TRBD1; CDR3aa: CASSVGTASYTDTQYF; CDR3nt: TGTGCCAGCAGCGTCGGGACAGCTTCCTACACAGATACGCAGTATTTT
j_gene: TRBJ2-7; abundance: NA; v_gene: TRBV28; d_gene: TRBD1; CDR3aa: CASRSTRRTGWTYEQYF; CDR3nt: TGTGCCAGCAGATCTACCCGGCGGACAGGATGGACCTACGAGCAGTACTTC
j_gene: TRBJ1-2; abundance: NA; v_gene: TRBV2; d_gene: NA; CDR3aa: CASGWDQTNYGYTF; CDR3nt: TGTGCCAGCGGGTGGGACCAAACTAACTATGGCTACACCTTC
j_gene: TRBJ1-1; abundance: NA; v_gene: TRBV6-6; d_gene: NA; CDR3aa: CASSWLALNTEAFF; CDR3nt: TGTGCCAGCAGTTGGTTAGCCCTGAACACTGAAGCTTTCTTT
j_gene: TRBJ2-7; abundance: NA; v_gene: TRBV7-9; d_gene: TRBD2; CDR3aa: CASSLGTSGDNEQYF; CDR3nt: TGTGCCAGCAGCTTAGGGACTAGCGGTGACAACGAGCAGTACTTC
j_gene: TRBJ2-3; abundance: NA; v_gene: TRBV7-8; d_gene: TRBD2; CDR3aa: CASIPASGSTDTQYF; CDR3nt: TGTGCCAGCATCCCCGCTAGCGGGAGCACAGATACGCAGTATTTT
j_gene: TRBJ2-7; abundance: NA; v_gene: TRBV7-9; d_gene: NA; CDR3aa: CASSFDGREHEQYF; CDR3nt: TGTGCCAGCAGCTTCGACGGGCGAGAGCACGAGCAGTACTTC
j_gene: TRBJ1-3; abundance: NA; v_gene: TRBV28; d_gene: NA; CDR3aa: CASRTGSSSGNTIYF; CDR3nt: TGTGCCAGCAGGACGGGGAGTTCCTCTGGAAACACCATATATTTT
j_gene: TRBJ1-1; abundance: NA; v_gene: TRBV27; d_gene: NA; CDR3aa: CASSLSPTGLRVNTEAFF; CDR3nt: TGTGCCAGCAGTTTATCCCCAACAGGGCTTAGGGTGAACACTGAAGCTTTCTTT
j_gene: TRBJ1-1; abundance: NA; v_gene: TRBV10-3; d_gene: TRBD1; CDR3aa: CAISVPGTGRMNTEAFF; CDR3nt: TGTGCCATCAGTGTCCCAGGGACAGGGCGCATGAACACTGAAGCTTTCTTT
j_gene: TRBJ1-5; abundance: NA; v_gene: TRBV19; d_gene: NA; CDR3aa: CASNRGILSNQPQHF; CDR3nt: TGTGCCAGTAATCGAGGAATTCTCAGCAATCAGCCCCAGCATTTT
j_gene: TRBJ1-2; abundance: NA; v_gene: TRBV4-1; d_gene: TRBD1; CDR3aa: CASSQERQGYYGYTF; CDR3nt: TGCGCCAGCAGCCAGGAACGACAGGGTTACTATGGCTACACCTTC
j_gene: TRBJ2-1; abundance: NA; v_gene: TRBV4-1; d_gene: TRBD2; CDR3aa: CASSQVLAGVGEQFF; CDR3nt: TGCGCCAGCAGCCAAGTTCTAGCGGGAGTCGGTGAGCAGTTCTTC
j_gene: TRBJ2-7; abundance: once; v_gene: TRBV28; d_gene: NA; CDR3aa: CASSLRDEQYF; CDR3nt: TGTGCCAGCAGCCTCAGGGACGAGCAGTACTTC
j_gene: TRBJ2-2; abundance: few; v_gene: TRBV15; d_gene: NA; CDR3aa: CATTSAESAANTGELFF; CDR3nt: TGTGCCACTACCAGCGCCGAATCAGCGGCGAACACCGGGGAGCTGTTTTTT
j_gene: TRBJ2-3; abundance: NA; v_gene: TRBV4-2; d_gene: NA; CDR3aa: CASSQAVYTDTQYF; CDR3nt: TGTGCCAGCAGCCAAGCGGTCTACACAGATACGCAGTATTTT
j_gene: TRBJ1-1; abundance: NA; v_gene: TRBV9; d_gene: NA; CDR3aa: CASTHITGLVNTEAFF; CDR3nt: TGTGCCAGCACCCATATTACAGGGCTGGTGAACACTGAAGCTTTCTTT
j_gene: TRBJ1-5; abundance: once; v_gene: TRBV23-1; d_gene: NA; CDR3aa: CASSHPSRRGHQPQHF; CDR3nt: TGCGCCAGCAGTCATCCCTCGAGGAGAGGGCATCAGCCCCAGCATTTT
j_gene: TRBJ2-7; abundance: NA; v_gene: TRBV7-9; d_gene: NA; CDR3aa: CASSAWNSYEQYF; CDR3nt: TGTGCCAGCAGCGCCTGGAACTCCTACGAGCAGTACTTC
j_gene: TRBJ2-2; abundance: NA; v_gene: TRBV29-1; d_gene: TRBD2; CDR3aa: CSVGLAGPTGELFF; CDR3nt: TGCAGCGTTGGGCTAGCGGGACCCACCGGGGAGCTGTTTTTT